These T cell receptor beta chains were read from a single sample in a study of T-cell reconstitution after alpha-beta-depleted transplantation in children. TCRdb independently ran MiXCR on the PCR reads; one entry per CDR3 protein. Altogether around 420,000 distinct CDR3 sequences are present, about 17% being singletons, with the ten largest covering around 28%. Sequenced here: PBMCs, mostly from graft donor cells, sampled 360 days after TCRalphabeta/CD19-depleted stem cell transplant. These receptor sequences come from a boy under two years old who had a stem cell transplant for Wiskott-Aldrich syndrome, so the T cells may come from the graft donor. Each CDR3 is given with its conserved first and last residue. D genes are given only for firm matches. Clone size is not always given. Where it is, it says once, few, many or a class for expanded clones.

d_call: TRBD2
v_call: TRBV5-1
clone_size: NA
j_call: TRBJ2-1
cdr3_nt: TGCGCCAGCAGCATGGGACTAGCGGGAGTCCTTTACCTTGGCAATGAGCAGTTCTTC
cdr3_aa: CASSMGLAGVLYLGNEQFF

d_call: NA
v_call: TRBV5-1
clone_size: NA
j_call: TRBJ2-5
cdr3_nt: TGCGCCAGCAGCGACCCCCAGGGTGTAGAGACCCAGTACTTC
cdr3_aa: CASSDPQGVETQYF

d_call: TRBD1
v_call: TRBV4-3
clone_size: few
j_call: TRBJ2-5
cdr3_nt: TGCGCCAGCAGCCAAGGGGACAGAGGTTGGGAGACCCAGTACTTC
cdr3_aa: CASSQGDRGWETQYF

d_call: NA
v_call: TRBV12-3/TRBV12-4
clone_size: few
j_call: TRBJ1-6
cdr3_nt: TGTGCCAGCAGTTTAGCGAATTCACCCCTCCACTTT
cdr3_aa: CASSLANSPLHF

d_call: TRBD2
v_call: TRBV29-1
clone_size: few
j_call: TRBJ2-2
cdr3_nt: TGCAGCGTTGGGGGACTAGCGGGAGGCACCGGGGAGCTGTTTTTT
cdr3_aa: CSVGGLAGGTGELFF

d_call: NA
v_call: TRBV25-1
clone_size: NA
j_call: TRBJ1-2
cdr3_nt: TGTGCCAGCAGTGACAGGAAACCCAACTATGGCTACACCTTC
cdr3_aa: CASSDRKPNYGYTF

d_call: NA
v_call: TRBV7-2
clone_size: NA
j_call: TRBJ2-3
cdr3_nt: TGTGCCAGCAGCTTAGTAGCGGTCCATAGCACAGATACGCAGTATTTT
cdr3_aa: CASSLVAVHSTDTQYF

d_call: TRBD2
v_call: TRBV5-1
clone_size: NA
j_call: TRBJ2-2
cdr3_nt: TGCGCCAGCAGCCCAGCGGGGGGTGTAAACACCGGGGAGCTGTTTTTT
cdr3_aa: CASSPAGGVNTGELFF

d_call: NA
v_call: TRBV5-6
clone_size: NA
j_call: TRBJ2-7
cdr3_nt: TGTGCCAGCAGCTTTATAGTCTCCTACGAGCAGTACTTC
cdr3_aa: CASSFIVSYEQYF

d_call: TRBD2
v_call: TRBV20-1
clone_size: NA
j_call: TRBJ2-3
cdr3_nt: TGCAGTGCTGAACCCGGGACTAGGGTTGTCACAGATACGCAGTATTTT
cdr3_aa: CSAEPGTRVVTDTQYF

d_call: NA
v_call: TRBV7-2
clone_size: NA
j_call: TRBJ2-1
cdr3_nt: TGTGCCAGCAGCTTAGAGGGAGATCGGAATGAGCAGTTCTTC
cdr3_aa: CASSLEGDRNEQFF

d_call: NA
v_call: TRBV29-1
clone_size: few
j_call: TRBJ2-1
cdr3_nt: TGCAGCGTTTCCCGGAGCTCCTACAATGAGCAGTTCTTC
cdr3_aa: CSVSRSSYNEQFF

d_call: NA
v_call: TRBV12-3/TRBV12-4
clone_size: NA
j_call: TRBJ2-3
cdr3_nt: TGTGCCAGCAGTTATGGGGGAACCACAGATACGCAGTATTTT
cdr3_aa: CASSYGGTTDTQYF

d_call: NA
v_call: TRBV7-9
clone_size: few
j_call: TRBJ1-1
cdr3_nt: TGTGCCAGCAGCTTTAACCTGGGCACTGAAGCTTTCTTT
cdr3_aa: CASSFNLGTEAFF

d_call: NA
v_call: TRBV7-2
clone_size: NA
j_call: TRBJ2-7
cdr3_nt: TGTGCCAGCAGCTTATCCCCAGGGAGGAACGAGCAGTACTTC
cdr3_aa: CASSLSPGRNEQYF

d_call: TRBD2
v_call: TRBV12-3/TRBV12-4
clone_size: few
j_call: TRBJ2-5
cdr3_nt: TGTGCCAGCAGCCCCTCTTTAGCGGGGGGGCCCAAGACCCAGTACTTC
cdr3_aa: CASSPSLAGGPKTQYF

d_call: NA
v_call: TRBV11-2
clone_size: NA
j_call: TRBJ1-5
cdr3_nt: TGTGCCAGCAGCTCGACCCCTGGGACACGAGATAGCAATCAGCCCCAGCATTTT
cdr3_aa: CASSSTPGTRDSNQPQHF

d_call: NA
v_call: TRBV5-1
clone_size: NA
j_call: TRBJ2-7
cdr3_nt: TGCGCCAGCAGCTTGATAGCGGCAGACGAGCAGTACTTC
cdr3_aa: CASSLIAADEQYF

d_call: TRBD2
v_call: TRBV11-2
clone_size: NA
j_call: TRBJ2-1
cdr3_nt: TGTGCCAGCAGCCCGCGGCTAGCGGGTACAAATGAGCAGTTCTTC
cdr3_aa: CASSPRLAGTNEQFF

d_call: NA
v_call: TRBV12-3/TRBV12-4
clone_size: many
j_call: TRBJ2-1
cdr3_nt: TGTGCCAGCAGTTTTGTGCGTGGGGGGCAATCCTACAATGAGCAGTTCTTC
cdr3_aa: CASSFVRGGQSYNEQFF

d_call: NA
v_call: TRBV20-1
clone_size: few
j_call: TRBJ2-5
cdr3_nt: TGCAGTGCTAGAGATCTCGCTGACCAAGAGACCCAGTACTTC
cdr3_aa: CSARDLADQETQYF

d_call: TRBD2
v_call: TRBV4-3
clone_size: NA
j_call: TRBJ2-1
cdr3_nt: TGCGCCAGCGGTCAGACTAGCCCAACCCCGAAACCCACCTACAATGAGCAGTTCTTC
cdr3_aa: CASGQTSPTPKPTYNEQFF

d_call: NA
v_call: TRBV5-1
clone_size: many
j_call: TRBJ2-7
cdr3_nt: TGCGCCAGCAGCCCGTCGTCCGGGGGCCCATACGAGCAGTACTTC
cdr3_aa: CASSPSSGGPYEQYF

d_call: TRBD2
v_call: TRBV4-3
clone_size: NA
j_call: TRBJ2-7
cdr3_nt: TGCGCCAGCAGTAAAACTAGCGGGGGTGCCTACGAGCAGTACTTC
cdr3_aa: CASSKTSGGAYEQYF